This T cell receptor beta chain was identified in a study of control samples from healthy donors and cancer patients. Profiled with immunoSEQ multiplex PCR; TCRdb holds only in-frame clones, not every one. The sample holds fewer than 120,000 clones, roughly 90% seen once. The V end lost 5 bases, the J end lost 0 bases, and 16 bases lay between the germline ends. CDR3 length: 17 residues. Germline V lookup: CDR1 MNHEY, CDR2 SMNVEV (reference sequence). The clonotype comes from a woman aged 55-70 years with lung cancer. The rearrangement joins TRBV27 to TRBJ2-2; D is uncertain. Sequencing was performed on PBMCs. The CDR3 nucleotides are TGTGCCAGCAGTCCACGATTAAGGAGTCCGAACACCGGGGAGCTGTTTTTT. As protein: CASSPRLRSPNTGELFF.